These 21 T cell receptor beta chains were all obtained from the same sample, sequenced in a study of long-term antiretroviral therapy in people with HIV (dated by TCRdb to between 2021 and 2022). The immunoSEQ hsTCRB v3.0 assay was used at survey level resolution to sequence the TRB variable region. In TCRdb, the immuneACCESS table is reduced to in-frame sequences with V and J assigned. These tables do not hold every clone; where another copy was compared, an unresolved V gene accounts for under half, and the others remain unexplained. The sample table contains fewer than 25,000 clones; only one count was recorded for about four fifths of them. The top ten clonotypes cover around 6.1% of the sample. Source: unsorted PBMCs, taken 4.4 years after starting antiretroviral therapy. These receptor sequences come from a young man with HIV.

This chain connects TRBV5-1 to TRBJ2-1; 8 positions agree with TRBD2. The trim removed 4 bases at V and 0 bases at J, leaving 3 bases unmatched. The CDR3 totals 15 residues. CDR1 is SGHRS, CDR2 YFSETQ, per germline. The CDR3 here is CASSHGGASYNEQFF. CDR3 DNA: TGCGCCAGCAGCCACGGGGGGGCCTCCTACAATGAGCAGTTCTTC.

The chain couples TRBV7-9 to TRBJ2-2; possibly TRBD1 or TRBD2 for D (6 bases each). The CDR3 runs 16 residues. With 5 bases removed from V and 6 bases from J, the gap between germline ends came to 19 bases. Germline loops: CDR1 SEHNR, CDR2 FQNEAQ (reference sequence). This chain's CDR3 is CASSQSSGARSGELFF. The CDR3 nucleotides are TGTGCCAGCAGCCAGAGTTCGGGGGCTAGGTCCGGGGAGCTGTTTTTT.

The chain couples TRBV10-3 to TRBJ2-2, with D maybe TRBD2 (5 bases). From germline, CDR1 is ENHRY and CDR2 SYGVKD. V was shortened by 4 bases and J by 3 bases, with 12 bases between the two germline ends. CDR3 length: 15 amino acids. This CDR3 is CAISARGSDTGELFF. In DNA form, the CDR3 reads TGTGCCATCAGTGCAAGAGGGTCCGACACCGGGGAGCTGTTTTTT.

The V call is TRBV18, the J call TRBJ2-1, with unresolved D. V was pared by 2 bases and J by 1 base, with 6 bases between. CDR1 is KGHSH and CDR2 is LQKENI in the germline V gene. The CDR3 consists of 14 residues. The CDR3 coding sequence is TGTGCCAGCTCACCAAAGTCTTCCTACAATGAGCAGTTCTTC. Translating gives CASSPKSSYNEQFF.

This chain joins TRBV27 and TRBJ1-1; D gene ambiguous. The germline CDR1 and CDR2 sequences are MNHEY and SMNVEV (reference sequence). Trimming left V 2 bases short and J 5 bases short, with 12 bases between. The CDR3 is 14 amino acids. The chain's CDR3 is CASSLTASKTEAFF. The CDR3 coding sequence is TGTGCCAGCAGTTTAACAGCAAGCAAGACTGAAGCTTTCTTT.

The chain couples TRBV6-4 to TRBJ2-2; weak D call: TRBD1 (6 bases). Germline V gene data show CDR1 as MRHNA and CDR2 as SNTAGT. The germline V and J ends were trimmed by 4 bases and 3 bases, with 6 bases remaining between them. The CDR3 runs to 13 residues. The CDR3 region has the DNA TGTGCCAGCAGTGGACAGGACACCGGGGAGCTGTTTTTT. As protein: CASSGQDTGELFF.

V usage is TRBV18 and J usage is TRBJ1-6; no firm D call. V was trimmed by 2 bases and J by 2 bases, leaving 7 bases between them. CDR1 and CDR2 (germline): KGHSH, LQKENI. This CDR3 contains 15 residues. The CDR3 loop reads CASSPGGAYNSPLHF. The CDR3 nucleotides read TGTGCCAGCTCACCAGGTGGCGCCTATAATTCACCCCTCCACTTT.

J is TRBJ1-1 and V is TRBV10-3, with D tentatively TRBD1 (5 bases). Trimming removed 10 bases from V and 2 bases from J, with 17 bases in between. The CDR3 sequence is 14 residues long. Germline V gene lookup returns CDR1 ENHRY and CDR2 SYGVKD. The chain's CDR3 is CATKGSGPNTEAFF. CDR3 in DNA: TGTGCCACTAAAGGTTCAGGGCCTAACACTGAAGCTTTCTTT.

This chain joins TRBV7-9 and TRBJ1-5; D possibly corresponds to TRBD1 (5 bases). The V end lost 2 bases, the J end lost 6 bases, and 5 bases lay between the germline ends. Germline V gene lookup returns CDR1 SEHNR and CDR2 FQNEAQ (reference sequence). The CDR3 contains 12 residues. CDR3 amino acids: CASSLQGQPQHF. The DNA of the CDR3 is TGTGCCAGCAGCTTACAGGGTCAGCCCCAGCATTTT. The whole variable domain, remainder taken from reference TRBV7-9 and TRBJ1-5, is DTGVSQNPRHKITKRGQNVTFRCDPISEHNRLYWYRQTLGQGPEFLTYFQNEAQLEKSRLLSDRFSAERPKGSFSTLEIQRTEQGDSAMYLCASSLQGQPQHFGDGTRLSIL.

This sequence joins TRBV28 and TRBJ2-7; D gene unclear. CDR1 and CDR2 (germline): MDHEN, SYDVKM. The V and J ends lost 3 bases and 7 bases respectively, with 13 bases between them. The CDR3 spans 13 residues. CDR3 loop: CASSFPGTGEQYF. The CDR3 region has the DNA TGTGCCAGCAGTTTCCCAGGAACCGGGGAGCAGTACTTC.

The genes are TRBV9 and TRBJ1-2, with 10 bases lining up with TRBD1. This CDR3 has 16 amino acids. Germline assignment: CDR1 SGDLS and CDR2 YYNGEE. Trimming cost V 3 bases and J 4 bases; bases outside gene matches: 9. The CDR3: CASSAGGQGVFYGYTF. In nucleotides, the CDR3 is TGTGCCAGCAGCGCGGGTGGACAGGGGGTTTTCTATGGCTACACCTTC.

The CDR3: CASSVVVNEQFF. As DNA, the CDR3 is TGTGCCAGCAGCGTAGTCGTCAATGAGCAGTTCTTC. The chain is built from TRBV9 and TRBJ2-1, with no clear D. V dropped 0 bases and J dropped 6 bases, with 4 bases sitting between them. This CDR3 has 12 amino acids. Germline values: CDR1 SGDLS, CDR2 YYNGEE.

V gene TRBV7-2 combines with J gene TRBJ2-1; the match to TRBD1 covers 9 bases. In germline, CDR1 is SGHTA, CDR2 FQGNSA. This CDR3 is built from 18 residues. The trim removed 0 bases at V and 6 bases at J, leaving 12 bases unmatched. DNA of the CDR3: TGTGCCAGCAGCTTAGCGGGACAGGGACTTGCGGGACGCAATGAGCAGTTCTTC. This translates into CASSLAGQGLAGRNEQFF.

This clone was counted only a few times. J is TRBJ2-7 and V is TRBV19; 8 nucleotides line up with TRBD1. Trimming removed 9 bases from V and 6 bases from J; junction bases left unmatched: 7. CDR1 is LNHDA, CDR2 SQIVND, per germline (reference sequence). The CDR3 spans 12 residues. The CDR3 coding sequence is TGTGCCAGCATAGGACAGGGACGCGAGCAGTACTTC. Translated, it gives CASIGQGREQYF.

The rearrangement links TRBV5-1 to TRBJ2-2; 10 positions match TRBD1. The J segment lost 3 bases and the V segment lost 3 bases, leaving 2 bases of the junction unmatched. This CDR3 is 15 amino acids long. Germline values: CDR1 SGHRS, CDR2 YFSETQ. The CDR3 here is CASSWTGGYTGELFF. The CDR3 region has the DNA TGCGCCAGCAGCTGGACAGGGGGGTACACCGGGGAGCTGTTTTTT.

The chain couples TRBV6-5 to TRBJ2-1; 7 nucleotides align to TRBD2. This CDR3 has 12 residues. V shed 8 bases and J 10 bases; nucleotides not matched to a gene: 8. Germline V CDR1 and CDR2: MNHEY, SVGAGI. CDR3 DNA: TGTGCCAGCCAGCGGGGCGCTGGGGAGCAGTTCTTC. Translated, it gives CASQRGAGEQFF.

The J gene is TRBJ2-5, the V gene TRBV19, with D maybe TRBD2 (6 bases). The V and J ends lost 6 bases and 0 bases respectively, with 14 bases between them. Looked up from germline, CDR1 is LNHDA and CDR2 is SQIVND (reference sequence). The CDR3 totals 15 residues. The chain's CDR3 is CASSPGRSYQETQYF. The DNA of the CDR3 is TGTGCCAGTAGCCCGGGGAGGAGCTACCAAGAGACCCAGTACTTC.

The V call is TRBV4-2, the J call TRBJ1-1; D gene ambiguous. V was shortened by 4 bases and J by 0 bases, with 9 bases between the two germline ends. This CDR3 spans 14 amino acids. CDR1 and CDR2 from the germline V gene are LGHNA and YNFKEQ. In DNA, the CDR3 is TGTGCCAGCAGCCGGACTCACATGAACACTGAAGCTTTCTTT. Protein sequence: CASSRTHMNTEAFF.

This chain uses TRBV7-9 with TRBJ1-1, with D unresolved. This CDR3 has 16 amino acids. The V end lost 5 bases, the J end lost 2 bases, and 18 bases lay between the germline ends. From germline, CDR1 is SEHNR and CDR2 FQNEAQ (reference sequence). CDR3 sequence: CASSVSYGQTNTEAFF. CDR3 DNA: TGTGCCAGCAGCGTAAGCTACGGGCAGACAAACACTGAAGCTTTCTTT.

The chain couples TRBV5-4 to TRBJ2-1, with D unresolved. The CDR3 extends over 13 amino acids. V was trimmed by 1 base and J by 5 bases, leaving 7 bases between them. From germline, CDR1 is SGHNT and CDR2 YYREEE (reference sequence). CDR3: CASSLSPNNEQFF. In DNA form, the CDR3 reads TGTGCCAGCAGCTTGTCCCCGAACAATGAGCAGTTCTTC.

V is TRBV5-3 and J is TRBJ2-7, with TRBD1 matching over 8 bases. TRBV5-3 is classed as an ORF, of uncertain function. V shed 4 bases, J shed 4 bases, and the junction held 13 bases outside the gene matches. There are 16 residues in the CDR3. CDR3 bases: TGTGCCAGAAGCCCAGACCCCGGGACAGGTGGTTACGAGCAGTACTTC. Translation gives CARSPDPGTGGYEQYF.